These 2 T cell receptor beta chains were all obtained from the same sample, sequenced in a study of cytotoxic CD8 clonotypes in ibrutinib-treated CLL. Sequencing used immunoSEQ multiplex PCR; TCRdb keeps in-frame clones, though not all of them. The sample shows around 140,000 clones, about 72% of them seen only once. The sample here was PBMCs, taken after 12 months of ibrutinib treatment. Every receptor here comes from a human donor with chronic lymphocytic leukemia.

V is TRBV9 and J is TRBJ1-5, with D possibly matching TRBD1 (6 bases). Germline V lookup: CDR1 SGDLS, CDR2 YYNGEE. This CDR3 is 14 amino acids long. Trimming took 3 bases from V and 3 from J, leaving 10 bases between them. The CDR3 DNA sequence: TGTGCCAGCAGCGCTGGACAGATCAATCAGCCCCAGCATTTT. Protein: CASSAGQINQPQHF. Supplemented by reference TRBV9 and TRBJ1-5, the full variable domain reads DSGVTQTPKHLITATGQRVTLRCSPRSGDLSVYWYQQSLDQGLQFLIQYYNGEERAKGNILERFSAQQFPDLHSELNLSSLELGDSALYFCASSAGQINQPQHFGDGTRLSIL.

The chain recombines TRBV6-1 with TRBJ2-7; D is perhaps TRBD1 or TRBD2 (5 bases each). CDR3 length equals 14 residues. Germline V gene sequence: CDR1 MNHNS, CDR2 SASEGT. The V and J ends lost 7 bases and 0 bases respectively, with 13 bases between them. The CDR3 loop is CASTGTSSSYEQYF. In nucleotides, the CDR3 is TGTGCCAGCACCGGGACGAGTTCCTCCTACGAGCAGTACTTC.